The entry that follows covers one T cell receptor (beta chain) sequence. Each UMI harboured a 6-nucleotide sample barcode and was appended via template switching. TCRdb re-called the 5' RACE reads and gives one entry per CDR3 protein, without DNA. The sample's table shows approximately 400,000 distinct CDR3 sequences. This sample is part of a study of monozygotic twins with inflammatory bowel disease. Whole-blood total RNA was extracted without T cell sorting. The sample consisted of blood. This TCR derives from a human donor with ulcerative colitis or Crohn's disease, or a healthy co-twin of an affected twin (not recorded which).

The chain's CDR3 is CASSSDYGMETQYF. This chain uses TRBV10-1 with TRBJ2-5; the D gene TCRdb calls, TRBD2, cannot be checked with no DNA. This CDR3 comprises 14 residues. From germline, CDR1 is WNHNN and CDR2 SYGVQD (reference sequence).